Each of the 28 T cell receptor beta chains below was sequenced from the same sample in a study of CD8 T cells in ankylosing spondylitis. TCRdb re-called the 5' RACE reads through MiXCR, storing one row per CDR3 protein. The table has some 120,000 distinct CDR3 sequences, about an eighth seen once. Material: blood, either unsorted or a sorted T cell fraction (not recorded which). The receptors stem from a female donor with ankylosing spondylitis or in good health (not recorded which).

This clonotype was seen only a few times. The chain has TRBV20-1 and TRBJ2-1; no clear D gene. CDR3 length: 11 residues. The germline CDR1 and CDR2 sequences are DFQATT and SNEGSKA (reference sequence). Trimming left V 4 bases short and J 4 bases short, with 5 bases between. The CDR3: CSAKRYNEQFF. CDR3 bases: TGCAGTGCTAAGAGATACAATGAGCAGTTCTTC.

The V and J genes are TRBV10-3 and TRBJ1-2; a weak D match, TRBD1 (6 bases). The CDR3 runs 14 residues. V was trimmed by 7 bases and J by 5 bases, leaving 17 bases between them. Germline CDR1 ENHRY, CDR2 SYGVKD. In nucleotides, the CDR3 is TGTGCCATCAAAGCAGGGGAGATTGGATATGGCTACACCTTC. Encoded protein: CAIKAGEIGYGYTF.

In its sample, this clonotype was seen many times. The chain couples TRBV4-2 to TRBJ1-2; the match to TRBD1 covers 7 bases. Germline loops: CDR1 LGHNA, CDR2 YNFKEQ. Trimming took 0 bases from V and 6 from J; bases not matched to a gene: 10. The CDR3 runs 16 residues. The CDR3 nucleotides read TGTGCCAGCAGCCAAGATGCGGCAGGGGGAAGAGATGGCTACACCTTC. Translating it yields CASSQDAAGGRDGYTF.

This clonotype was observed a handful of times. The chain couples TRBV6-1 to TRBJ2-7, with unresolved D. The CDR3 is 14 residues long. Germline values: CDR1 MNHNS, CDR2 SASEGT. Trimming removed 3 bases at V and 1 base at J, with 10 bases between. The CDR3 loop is CASSDLFASYEQYF. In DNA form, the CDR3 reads TGTGCCAGCAGTGATCTTTTTGCATCCTACGAGCAGTACTTC.

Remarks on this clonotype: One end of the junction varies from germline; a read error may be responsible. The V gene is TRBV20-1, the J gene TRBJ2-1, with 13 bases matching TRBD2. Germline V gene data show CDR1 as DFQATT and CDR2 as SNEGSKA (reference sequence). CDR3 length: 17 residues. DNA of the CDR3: TGCTGTGCTAGGACTAGCGGGAGAAAGGATAGCTACAATGAGCAGTTCTTC. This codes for CCARTSGRKDSYNEQFF.

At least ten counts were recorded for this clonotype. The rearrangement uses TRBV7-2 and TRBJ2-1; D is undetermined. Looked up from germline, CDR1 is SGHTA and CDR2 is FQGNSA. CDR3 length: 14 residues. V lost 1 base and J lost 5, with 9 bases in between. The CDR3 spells CASSLGHPNNEQFF. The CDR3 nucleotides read TGTGCCAGCAGCTTAGGGCATCCAAACAATGAGCAGTTCTTC.

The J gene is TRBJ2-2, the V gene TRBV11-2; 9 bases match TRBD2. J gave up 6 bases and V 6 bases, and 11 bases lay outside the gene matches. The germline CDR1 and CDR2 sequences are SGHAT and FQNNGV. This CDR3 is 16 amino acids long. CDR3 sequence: CASRLDSGSSPGELFF. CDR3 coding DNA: TGTGCCAGCAGACTAGATAGCGGGAGTTCTCCCGGGGAGCTGTTTTTT.

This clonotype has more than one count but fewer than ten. The CDR3 reads CASSPTRENTEAFF. The DNA for the CDR3 is TGTGCCAGCTCACCAACCAGGGAAAACACTGAAGCTTTCTTT. The chain links TRBV18 to TRBJ1-1, with D possibly being TRBD1 (5 bases). V lost 2 bases, J lost 2 bases, and 9 bases lay in between. The CDR3 length is 14 residues. The germline V gene has CDR1 KGHSH and CDR2 LQKENI.

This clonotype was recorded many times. CDR3 residues: CASSLLLSIHNEQFF. The CDR3 DNA is TGTGCCAGCAGCTTATTGCTGTCCATCCACAATGAGCAGTTCTTC. This sequence joins TRBV7-9 and TRBJ2-1; D remains unclear. Germline CDR1 is SEHNR and CDR2 is FQNEAQ (reference sequence). The CDR3 is 15 amino acids. The V gene lost 2 bases and the J gene lost 5 bases, with 13 bases spanning the gap.

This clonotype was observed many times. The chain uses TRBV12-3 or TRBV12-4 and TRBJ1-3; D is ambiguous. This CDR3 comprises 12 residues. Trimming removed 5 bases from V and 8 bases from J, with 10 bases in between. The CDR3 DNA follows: TGTGCCAGCAGTCTAGTAATAGACACCATATATTTT. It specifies CASSLVIDTIYF.

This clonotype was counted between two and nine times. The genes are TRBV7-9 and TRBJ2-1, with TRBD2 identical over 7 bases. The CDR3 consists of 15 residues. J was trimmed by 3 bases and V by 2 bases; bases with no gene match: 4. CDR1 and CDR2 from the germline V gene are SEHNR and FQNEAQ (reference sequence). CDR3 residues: CASSLWSGIYNEQFF. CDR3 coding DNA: TGTGCCAGCAGCTTATGGAGCGGGATCTACAATGAGCAGTTCTTC.

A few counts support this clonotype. The CDR3 nucleotides are TGTGCCAGCAGTGAAGATGTATTGACGTTTTTGAGTTTGGAGCAGTTCTTC. Its protein product is CASSEDVLTFLSLEQFF. The chain uses TRBV2 and TRBJ2-1; D gene uncertain. Germline V CDR1 and CDR2: SNHLY, FYNNEI. CDR3 length equals 17 residues. V shed 1 base and J shed 10 bases, with 23 bases lying between them.

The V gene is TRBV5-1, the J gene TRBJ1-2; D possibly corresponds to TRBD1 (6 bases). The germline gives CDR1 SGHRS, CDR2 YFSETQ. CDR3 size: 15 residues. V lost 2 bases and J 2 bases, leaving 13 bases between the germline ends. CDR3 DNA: TGCGCCAGCAGCTTCCGGGACACAACCAACTATGGCTACACCTTC. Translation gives CASSFRDTTNYGYTF.

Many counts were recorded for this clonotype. The CDR3 DNA reads as TGTGCCAGCAGTGAAACAGGCGCCGTGAAAGACGAGCAGTACTTC. Translation: CASSETGAVKDEQYF. The chain couples TRBV25-1 to TRBJ2-7; D is possibly TRBD1 (5 bases). CDR3 size: 15 residues. Germline loops: CDR1 MGHDK, CDR2 SYGVNS. Trimming took off 2 bases at V and 5 bases at J, with 16 bases between the two ends.

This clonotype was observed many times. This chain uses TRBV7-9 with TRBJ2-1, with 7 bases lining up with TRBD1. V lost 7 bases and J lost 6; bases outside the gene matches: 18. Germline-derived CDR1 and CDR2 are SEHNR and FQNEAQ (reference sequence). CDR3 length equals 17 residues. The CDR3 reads CASTPGGQGVYVNEQFF. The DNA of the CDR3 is TGTGCCAGCACCCCCGGCGGGCAGGGGGTTTATGTCAATGAGCAGTTCTTC.

This chain's CDR3 is CASSFVRDRNQPQHF. CDR3 nucleotides: TGTGCCAGCAGTTTTGTTCGGGACAGGAATCAGCCCCAGCATTTT. The J gene is TRBJ1-5, the V gene TRBV12-3 or TRBV12-4; 8 positions match TRBD1. CDR3 length: 15 amino acids. V was clipped by 3 bases and J by 4 bases; unmatched bases: 5.

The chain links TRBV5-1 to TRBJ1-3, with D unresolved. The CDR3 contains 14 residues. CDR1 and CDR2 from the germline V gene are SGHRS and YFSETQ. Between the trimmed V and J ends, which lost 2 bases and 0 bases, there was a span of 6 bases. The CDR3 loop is CASSFDASGNTIYF. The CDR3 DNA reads TGCGCCAGCAGCTTCGATGCCTCTGGAAACACCATATATTTT. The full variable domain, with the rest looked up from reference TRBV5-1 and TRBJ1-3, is KAGVTQTPRYLIKTRGQQVTLSCSPISGHRSVSWYQQTPGQGLQFLFEYFSETQRNKGNFPGRFSGRQFSNSRSEMNVSTLELGDSALYLCASSFDASGNTIYFGEGSWLTVV.

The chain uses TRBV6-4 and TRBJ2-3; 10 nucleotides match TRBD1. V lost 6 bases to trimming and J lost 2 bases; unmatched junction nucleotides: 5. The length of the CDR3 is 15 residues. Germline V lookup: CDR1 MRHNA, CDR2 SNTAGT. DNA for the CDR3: TGTGCCAGCAGCAGGGACAGGGGCGTCACAGATACGCAGTATTTT. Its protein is CASSRDRGVTDTQYF.

The DNA for the CDR3 is TGTGCCACCACAGGGCCCGCCTCCTACGAGCAGTACTTC. Its protein is CATTGPASYEQYF. The rearrangement uses TRBV28 and TRBJ2-7; TRBD1 is a possible D gene (6 bases). The CDR3 has 13 amino acids. Trimming took 10 bases from V and 0 from J, leaving 13 bases between them. Germline CDR1 reads MDHEN; CDR2 reads SYDVKM.

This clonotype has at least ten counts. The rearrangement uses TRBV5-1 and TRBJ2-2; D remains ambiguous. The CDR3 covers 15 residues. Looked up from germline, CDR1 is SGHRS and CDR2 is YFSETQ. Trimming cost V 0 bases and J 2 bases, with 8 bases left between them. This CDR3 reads CASSLVATNTGELFF. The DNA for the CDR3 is TGCGCCAGCAGCTTGGTTGCGACTAACACCGGGGAGCTGTTTTTT.

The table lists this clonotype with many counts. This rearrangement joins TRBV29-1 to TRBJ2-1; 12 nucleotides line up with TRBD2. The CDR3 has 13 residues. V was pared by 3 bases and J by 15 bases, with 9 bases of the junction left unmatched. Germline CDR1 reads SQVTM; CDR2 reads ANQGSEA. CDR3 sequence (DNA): TGCAGCGTTGATCTAGCGGGGGGGCCTTCCCCGTTCTTC. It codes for CSVDLAGGPSPFF.

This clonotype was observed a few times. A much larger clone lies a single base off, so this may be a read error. For the CDR3, the DNA is TGTGTCATCAGCAAATCGGGGGCCTCAGATACGCAGTATTTT. The encoded protein is CVISKSGASDTQYF. The rearrangement links TRBV10-3 to TRBJ2-3; possibly TRBD1 or TRBD2 for D (6 bases each). Germline V CDR1 and CDR2: ENHRY, SYGVKD. The length of the CDR3 is 14 residues.

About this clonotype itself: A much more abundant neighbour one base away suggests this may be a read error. DNA for the CDR3: TGTGCCAGCAGTCCGGCTGTAAGCGGGATGTCCTCCTACGAGCAGTACTTC. It codes for CASSPAVSGMSSYEQYF. This chain uses TRBV12-3 or TRBV12-4 with TRBJ2-7, with 7 bases aligning to TRBD2. The trim removed 5 bases at V and 0 bases at J, leaving 13 bases unmatched. This CDR3 comprises 17 residues.

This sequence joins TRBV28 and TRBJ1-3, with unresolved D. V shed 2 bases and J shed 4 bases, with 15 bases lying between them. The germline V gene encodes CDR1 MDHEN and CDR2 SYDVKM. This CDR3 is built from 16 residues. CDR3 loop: CASSLMSIFGGNTIYF. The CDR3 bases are TGTGCCAGCAGTTTAATGTCAATATTTGGCGGAAACACCATATATTTT.

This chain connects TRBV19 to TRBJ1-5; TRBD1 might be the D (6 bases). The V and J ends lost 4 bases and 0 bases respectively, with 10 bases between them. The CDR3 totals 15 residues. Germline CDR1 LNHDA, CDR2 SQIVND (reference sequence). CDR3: CASSKTGPSNQPQHF. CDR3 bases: TGTGCCAGTAGTAAGACAGGTCCTAGCAATCAGCCCCAGCATTTT.

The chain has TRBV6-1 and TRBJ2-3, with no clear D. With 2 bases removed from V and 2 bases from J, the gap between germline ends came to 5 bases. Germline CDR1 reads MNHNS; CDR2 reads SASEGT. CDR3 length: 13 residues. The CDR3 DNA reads TGTGCCAGCAGTGAAATCGACACAGATACGCAGTATTTT. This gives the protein CASSEIDTDTQYF.

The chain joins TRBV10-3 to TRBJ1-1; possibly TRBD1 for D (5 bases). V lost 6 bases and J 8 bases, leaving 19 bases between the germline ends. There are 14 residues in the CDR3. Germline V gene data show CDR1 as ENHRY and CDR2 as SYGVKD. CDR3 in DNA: TGTGCCATCAGCGATCCGTACCAGGGAATCGAAGCTTTCTTT. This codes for CAISDPYQGIEAFF.

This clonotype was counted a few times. Here the CDR3 DNA reads TGTGCCAGCAGCTTGCCGTCAGCTAACGAGCAGTACTTC. Residues: CASSLPSANEQYF. This chain links TRBV5-4 with TRBJ2-7; D unclear. Germline CDR1 reads SGHNT; CDR2 reads YYREEE (reference sequence). Trimming pared 1 base from V and 5 bases from J, leaving 10 bases between. This CDR3 has 13 residues.